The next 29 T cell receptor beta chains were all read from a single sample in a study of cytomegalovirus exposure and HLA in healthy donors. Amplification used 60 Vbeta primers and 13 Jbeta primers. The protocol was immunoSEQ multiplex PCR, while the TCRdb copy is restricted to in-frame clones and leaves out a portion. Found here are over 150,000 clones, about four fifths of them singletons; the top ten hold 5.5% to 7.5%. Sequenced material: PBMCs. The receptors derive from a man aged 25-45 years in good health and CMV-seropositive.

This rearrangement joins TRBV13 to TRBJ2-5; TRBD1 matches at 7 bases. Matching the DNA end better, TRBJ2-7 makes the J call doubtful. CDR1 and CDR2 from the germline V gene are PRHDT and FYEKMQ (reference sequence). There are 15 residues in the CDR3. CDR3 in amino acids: CASSLGDRDVYEQYF. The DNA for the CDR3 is TGTGCCAGCAGCTTAGGAGACAGGGATGTGTACGAGCAGTACTTC.

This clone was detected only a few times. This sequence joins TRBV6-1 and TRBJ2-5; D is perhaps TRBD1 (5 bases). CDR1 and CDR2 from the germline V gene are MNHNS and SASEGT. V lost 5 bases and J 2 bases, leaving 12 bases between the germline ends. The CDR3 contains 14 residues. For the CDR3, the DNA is TGTGCCAGCAGTTATGGGGCAGAACAAGAGACCCAGTACTTC. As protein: CASSYGAEQETQYF.

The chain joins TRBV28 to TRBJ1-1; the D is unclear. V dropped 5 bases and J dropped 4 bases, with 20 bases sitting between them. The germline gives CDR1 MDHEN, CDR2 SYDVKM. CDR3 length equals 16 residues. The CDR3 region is CASSPTPWEGFTEAFF. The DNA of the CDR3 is TGTGCCAGCAGTCCTACCCCGTGGGAGGGTTTCACTGAAGCTTTCTTT.

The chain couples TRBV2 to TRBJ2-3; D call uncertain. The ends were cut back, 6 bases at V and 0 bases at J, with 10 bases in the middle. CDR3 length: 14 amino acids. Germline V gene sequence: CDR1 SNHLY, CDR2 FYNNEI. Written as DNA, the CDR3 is TGTGCCAGCAGCGGCTTGACTAGCACAGATACGCAGTATTTT. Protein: CASSGLTSTDTQYF.

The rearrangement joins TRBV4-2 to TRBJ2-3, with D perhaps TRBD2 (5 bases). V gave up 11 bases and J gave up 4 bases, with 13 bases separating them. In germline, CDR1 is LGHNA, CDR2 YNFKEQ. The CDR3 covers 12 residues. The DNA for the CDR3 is TGTGCCGCTGCGCGGGCGCCAGATACGCAGTATTTT. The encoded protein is CAAARAPDTQYF.

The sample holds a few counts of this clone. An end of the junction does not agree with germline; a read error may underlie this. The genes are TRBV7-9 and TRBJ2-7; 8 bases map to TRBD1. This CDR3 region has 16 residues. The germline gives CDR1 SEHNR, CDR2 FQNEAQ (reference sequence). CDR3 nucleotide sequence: TGTTCCAGCAGCTTAGGGGGGACAGGACTCCTCTACGAGCAGTACTTC. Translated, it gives CSSSLGGTGLLYEQYF. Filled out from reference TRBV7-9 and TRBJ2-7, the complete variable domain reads DTGVSQNPRHKITKRGQNVTFRCDPISEHNRLYWYRQTLGQGPEFLTYFQNEAQLEKSRLLSDRFSAERPKGSFSTLEIQRTEQGDSAMYLCSSSLGGTGLLYEQYFGPGTRLTVT.

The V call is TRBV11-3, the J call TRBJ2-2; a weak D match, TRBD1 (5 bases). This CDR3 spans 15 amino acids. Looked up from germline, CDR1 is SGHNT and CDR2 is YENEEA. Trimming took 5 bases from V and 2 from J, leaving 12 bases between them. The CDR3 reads CASSMGRVNTGELFF. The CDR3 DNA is TGTGCCAGCAGCATGGGCAGGGTAAACACCGGGGAGCTGTTTTTT.

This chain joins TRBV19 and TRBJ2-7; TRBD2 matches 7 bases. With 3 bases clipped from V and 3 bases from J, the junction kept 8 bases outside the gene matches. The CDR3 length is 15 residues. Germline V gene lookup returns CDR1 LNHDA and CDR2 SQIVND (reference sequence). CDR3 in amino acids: CASSIGSRGSYEQYF. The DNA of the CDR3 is TGTGCCAGTAGTATCGGTTCGCGCGGGAGCTACGAGCAGTACTTC.

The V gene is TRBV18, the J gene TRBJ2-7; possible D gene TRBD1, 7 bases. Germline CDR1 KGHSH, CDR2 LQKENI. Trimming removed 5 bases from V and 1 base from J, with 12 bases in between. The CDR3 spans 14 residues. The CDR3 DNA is TGTGCCAGCTCAGATGCGGGACAGTCCTACGAGCAGTACTTC. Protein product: CASSDAGQSYEQYF.

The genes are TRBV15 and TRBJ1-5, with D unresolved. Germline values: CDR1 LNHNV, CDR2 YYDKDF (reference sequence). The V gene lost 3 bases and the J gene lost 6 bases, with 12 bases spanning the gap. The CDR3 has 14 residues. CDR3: CATSREGKSQPQHF. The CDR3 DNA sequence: TGTGCCACCAGCAGGGAGGGAAAATCTCAGCCCCAGCATTTT.

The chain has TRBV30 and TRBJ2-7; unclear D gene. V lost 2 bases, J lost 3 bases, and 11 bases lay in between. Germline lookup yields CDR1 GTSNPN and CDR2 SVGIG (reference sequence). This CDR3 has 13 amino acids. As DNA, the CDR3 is TGTGCCTGGAGTAGTTTCGACTTCTACGAGCAGTACTTC. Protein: CAWSSFDFYEQYF.

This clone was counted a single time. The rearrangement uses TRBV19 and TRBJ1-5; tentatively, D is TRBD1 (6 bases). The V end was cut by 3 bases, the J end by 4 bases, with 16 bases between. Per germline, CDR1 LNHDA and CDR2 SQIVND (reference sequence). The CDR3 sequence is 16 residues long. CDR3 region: CASSISSQGWNQPQHF. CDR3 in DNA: TGTGCCAGTAGTATCTCCTCGCAGGGGTGGAATCAGCCCCAGCATTTT.

In DNA form, the CDR3 reads TGTGCCAGCAGCTCCCGGAAGGGGCCGGGACTAGCTTCCTACGAGCAGTACTTC. It codes for CASSSRKGPGLASYEQYF. The rearrangement uses TRBV7-2 and TRBJ2-7; TRBD2 agrees at 9 bases. J was trimmed by 1 base and V by 4 bases; bases with no gene match: 14. This CDR3 comprises 18 residues. Germline CDR1 is SGHTA and CDR2 is FQGNSA.

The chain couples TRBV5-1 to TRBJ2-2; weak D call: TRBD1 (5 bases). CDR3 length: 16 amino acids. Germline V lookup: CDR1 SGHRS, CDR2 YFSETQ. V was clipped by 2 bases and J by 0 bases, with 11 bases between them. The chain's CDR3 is CASSLYRFANTGELFF. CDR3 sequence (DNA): TGCGCCAGCAGCTTATACAGGTTCGCGAACACCGGGGAGCTGTTTTTT.

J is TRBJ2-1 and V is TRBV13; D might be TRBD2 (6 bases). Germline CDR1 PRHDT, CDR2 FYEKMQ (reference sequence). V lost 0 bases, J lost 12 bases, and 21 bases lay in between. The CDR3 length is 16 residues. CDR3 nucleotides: TGTGCCAGCAGCTTAGGTTCCGGGACGTTCTCCGGGGGGCAGTTCTTC. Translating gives CASSLGSGTFSGGQFF.

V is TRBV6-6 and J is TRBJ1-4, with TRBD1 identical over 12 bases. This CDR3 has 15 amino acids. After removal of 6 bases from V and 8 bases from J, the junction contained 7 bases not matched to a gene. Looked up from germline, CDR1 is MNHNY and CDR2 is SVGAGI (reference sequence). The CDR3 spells CASSQLGQGAEKLFF. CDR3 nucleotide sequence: TGTGCCAGCAGCCAGCTGGGACAGGGGGCGGAAAAACTGTTTTTT.

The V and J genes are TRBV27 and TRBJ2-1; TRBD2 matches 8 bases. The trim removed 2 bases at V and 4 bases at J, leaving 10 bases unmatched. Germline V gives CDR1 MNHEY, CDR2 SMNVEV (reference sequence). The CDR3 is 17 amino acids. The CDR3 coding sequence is TGTGCCAGCAGTTTAGGAGCGGGAGCCACGAAATACAATGAGCAGTTCTTC. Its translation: CASSLGAGATKYNEQFF.

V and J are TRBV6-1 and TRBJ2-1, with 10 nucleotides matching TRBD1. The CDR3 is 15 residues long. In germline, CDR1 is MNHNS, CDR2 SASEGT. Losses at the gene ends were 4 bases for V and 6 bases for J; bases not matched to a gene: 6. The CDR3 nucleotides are TGTGCCAGCAGTGTCGGGGGACAGGGGTCCAATGAGCAGTTCTTC. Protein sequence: CASSVGGQGSNEQFF.

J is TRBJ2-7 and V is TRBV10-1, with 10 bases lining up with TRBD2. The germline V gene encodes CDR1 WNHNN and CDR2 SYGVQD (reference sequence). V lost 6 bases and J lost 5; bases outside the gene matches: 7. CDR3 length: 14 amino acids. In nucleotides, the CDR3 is TGCGCCAGCAGCCTAGCGGGAGCTAACGACGAGCAGTACTTC. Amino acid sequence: CASSLAGANDEQYF.

The chain's CDR3 is CASSPRRTSGDQQYF. The CDR3 DNA sequence: TGCGCCAGCAGCCCACGGAGGACTAGCGGCGATCAGCAGTACTTC. V usage is TRBV4-3 and J usage is TRBJ2-5, with 10 nucleotides matching TRBD2. The CDR3 has 15 amino acids. The germline V gene encodes CDR1 LGHNA and CDR2 YSLEER. Losses at the gene ends were 4 bases for V and 11 bases for J; bases not matched to a gene: 13.

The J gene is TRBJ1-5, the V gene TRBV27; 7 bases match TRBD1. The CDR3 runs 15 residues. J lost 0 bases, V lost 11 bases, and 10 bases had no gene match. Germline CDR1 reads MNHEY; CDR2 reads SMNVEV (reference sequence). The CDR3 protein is CASQGDPYSNQPQHF. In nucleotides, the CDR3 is TGTGCCTCTCAGGGGGACCCCTATAGCAATCAGCCCCAGCATTTT.

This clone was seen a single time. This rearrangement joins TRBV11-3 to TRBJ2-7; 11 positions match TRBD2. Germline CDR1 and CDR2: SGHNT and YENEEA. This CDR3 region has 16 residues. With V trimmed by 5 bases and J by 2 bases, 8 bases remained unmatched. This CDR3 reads CASSVSGGAFTYEQYF. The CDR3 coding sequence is TGTGCCAGCAGCGTTAGCGGGGGGGCTTTCACCTACGAGCAGTACTTC.

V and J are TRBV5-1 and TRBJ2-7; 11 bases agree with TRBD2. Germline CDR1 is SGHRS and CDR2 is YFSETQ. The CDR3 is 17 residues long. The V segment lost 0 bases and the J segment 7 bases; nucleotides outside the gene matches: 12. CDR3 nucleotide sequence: TGCGCCAGCAGCTTGGCGGCTAGCGGGGGGCGGCCTCGGGAGCAGTACTTC. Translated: CASSLAASGGRPREQYF.

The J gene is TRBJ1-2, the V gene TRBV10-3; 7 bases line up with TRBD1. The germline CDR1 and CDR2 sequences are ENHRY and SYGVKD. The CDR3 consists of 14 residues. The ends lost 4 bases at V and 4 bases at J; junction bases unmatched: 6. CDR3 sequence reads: CAISAPGGPYGYTF. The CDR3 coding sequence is TGTGCCATCAGTGCCCCAGGGGGTCCCTATGGCTACACCTTC.

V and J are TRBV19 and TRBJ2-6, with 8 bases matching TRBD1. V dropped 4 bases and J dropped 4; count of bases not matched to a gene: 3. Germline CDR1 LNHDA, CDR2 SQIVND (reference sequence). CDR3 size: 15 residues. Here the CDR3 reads CASSKDRAGANVLTF. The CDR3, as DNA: TGTGCCAGTAGTAAGGACAGGGCCGGGGCCAACGTCCTGACTTTC.

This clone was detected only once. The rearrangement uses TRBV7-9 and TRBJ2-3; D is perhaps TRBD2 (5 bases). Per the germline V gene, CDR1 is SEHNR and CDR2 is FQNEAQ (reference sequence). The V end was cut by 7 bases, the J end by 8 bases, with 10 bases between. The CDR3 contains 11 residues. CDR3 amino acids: CASTPGSTQYF. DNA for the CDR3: TGTGCCAGCACCCCGGGGAGTACGCAGTATTTT. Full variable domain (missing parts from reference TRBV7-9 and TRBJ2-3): DTGVSQNPRHKITKRGQNVTFRCDPISEHNRLYWYRQTLGQGPEFLTYFQNEAQLEKSRLLSDRFSAERPKGSFSTLEIQRTEQGDSAMYLCASTPGSTQYFGPGTRLTVL.

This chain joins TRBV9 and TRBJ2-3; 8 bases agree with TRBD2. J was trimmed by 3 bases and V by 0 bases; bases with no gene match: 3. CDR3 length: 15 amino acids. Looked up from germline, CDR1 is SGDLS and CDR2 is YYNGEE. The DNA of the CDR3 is TGTGCCAGCAGCGTAGGGGCGGGGGGTACAGATACGCAGTATTTT. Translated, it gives CASSVGAGGTDTQYF.

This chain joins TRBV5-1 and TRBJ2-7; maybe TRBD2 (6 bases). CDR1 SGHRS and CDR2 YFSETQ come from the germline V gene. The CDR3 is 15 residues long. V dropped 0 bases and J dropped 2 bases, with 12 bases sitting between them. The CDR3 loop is CASSLDISGTYEQYF. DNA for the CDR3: TGCGCCAGCAGCTTGGACATTAGCGGAACCTACGAGCAGTACTTC.

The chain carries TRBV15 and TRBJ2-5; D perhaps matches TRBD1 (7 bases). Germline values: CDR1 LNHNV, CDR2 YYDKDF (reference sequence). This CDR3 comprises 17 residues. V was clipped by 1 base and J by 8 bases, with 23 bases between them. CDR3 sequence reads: CATSRVKDRRPGETQYF. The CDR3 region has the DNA TGTGCCACCAGCAGAGTGAAGGACAGGCGGCCGGGGGAAACCCAGTACTTC.